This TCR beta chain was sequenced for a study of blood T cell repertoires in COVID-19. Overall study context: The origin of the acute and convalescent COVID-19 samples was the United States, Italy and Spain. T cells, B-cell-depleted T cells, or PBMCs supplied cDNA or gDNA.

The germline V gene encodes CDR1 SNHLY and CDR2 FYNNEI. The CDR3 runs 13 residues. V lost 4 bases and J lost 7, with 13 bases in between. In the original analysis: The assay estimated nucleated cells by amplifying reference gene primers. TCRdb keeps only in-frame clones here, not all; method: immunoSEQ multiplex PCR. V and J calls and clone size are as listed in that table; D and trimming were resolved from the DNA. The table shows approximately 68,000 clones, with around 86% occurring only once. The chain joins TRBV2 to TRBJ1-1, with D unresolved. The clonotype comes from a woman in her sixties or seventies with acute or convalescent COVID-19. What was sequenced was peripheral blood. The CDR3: CASSAAVMGEAFF. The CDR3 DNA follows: TGTGCCAGCAGTGCGGCGGTGATGGGTGAAGCTTTCTTT.